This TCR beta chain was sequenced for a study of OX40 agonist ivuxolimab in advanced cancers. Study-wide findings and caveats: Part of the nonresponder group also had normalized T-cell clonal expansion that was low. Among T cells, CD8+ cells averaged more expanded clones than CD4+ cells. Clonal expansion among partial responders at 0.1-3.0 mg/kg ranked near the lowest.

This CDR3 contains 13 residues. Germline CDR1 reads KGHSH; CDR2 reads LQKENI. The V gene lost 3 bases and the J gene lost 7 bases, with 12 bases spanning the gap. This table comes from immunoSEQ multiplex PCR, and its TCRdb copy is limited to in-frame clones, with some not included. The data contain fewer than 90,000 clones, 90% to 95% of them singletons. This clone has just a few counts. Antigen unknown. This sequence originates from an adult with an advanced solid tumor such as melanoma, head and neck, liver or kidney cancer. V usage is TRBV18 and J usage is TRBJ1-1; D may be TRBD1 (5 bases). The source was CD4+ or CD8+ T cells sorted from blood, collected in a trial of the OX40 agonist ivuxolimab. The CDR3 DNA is TGTGCCAGCTCACCCGCAGGGAGGGTTGAAGCTTTCTTT. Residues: CASSPAGRVEAFF. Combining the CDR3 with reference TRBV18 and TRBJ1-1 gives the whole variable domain NAGVMQNPRHLVRRRGQEARLRCSPMKGHSHVYWYRQLPEEGLKFMVYLQKENIIDESGMPKERFSAEFPKEGPSILRIQQVVRGDSAAYFCASSPAGRVEAFFGQGTRLTVV.